Following are 29 T cell receptor beta chains from one sample sequenced in a study of naive and memory T cell subsets. The beta constant-region primer was an equimolar mix of two oligonucleotides covering TRBC1 and TRBC2. TCRdb processed the UMI-ligation and nested PCR reads anew with MiXCR; each CDR3 protein has one entry. The sample contains around 160,000 distinct CDR3 sequences, approximately 15% of which appear only once. The sequencing sample was made of naive CD4+ T cells from blood. These receptors came from a human donor in good health.

V gene TRBV20-1 combines with J gene TRBJ2-7; 8 nucleotides align to TRBD2. The ends lost 6 bases at V and 0 bases at J; junction bases unmatched: 10. CDR1 and CDR2 (germline): DFQATT, SNEGSKA (reference sequence). The CDR3 totals 15 residues. The CDR3 is CSASTSGGGSYEQYF. Here the CDR3 DNA reads TGCAGTGCGAGCACTAGCGGAGGAGGCTCCTACGAGCAGTACTTC.

V gene TRBV29-1 combines with J gene TRBJ2-5; D ambiguous. Trimming removed 8 bases at V and 4 bases at J, with 14 bases between. Germline CDR1 reads SQVTM; CDR2 reads ANQGSEA. CDR3 length: 12 amino acids. CDR3 DNA: TGCAGCTTAAGTTCCGGGTCAGAGACCCAGTACTTC. Its protein is CSLSSGSETQYF.

This clonotype has a handful of counts. V gene TRBV6-1 combines with J gene TRBJ2-7; 8 nucleotides align to TRBD2. With 1 base clipped from V and 1 base from J, the junction kept 9 bases outside the gene matches. Germline values: CDR1 MNHNS, CDR2 SASEGT. The CDR3 totals 17 residues. The CDR3 is CASSEEGSGSWSYEQYF. The CDR3 DNA reads as TGTGCCAGCAGTGAAGAAGGCAGCGGGAGCTGGTCCTACGAGCAGTACTTC.

This clonotype was detected a few times. This sequence joins TRBV9 and TRBJ2-4, with 10 bases fitting TRBD1. The CDR3 is made up of 13 amino acids. Trimming removed 4 bases from V and 13 bases from J; junction bases left unmatched: 8. Germline CDR1 is SGDLS and CDR2 is YYNGEE. CDR3 in DNA: TGTGCCAGCAGCCTTCCCGGGACAGGGGAACAGTACTTC. This translates into CASSLPGTGEQYF. The full variable domain, rest sourced from reference TRBV9 and TRBJ2-4, is DSGVTQTPKHLITATGQRVTLRCSPRSGDLSVYWYQQSLDQGLQFLIQYYNGEERAKGNILERFSAQQFPDLHSELNLSSLELGDSALYFCASSLPGTGEQYFGAGTRLSVL.

This clonotype was counted a few times. The V gene is TRBV28, the J gene TRBJ2-7, with D unclear. Trimming shortened V by 8 bases and J by 2 bases, and 10 bases separated the two germline ends. The V gene's germline CDR1 is MDHEN and CDR2 SYDVKM. The CDR3 is 12 amino acids. The CDR3 sequence: CASCRFTYEQYF. The CDR3 bases are TGTGCCAGCTGTCGCTTCACCTACGAGCAGTACTTC.

The sample holds a few counts of this clonotype. This chain connects TRBV5-1 to TRBJ2-7; TRBD1 is a possible D gene (6 bases). The V and J ends lost 4 bases and 0 bases respectively, with 11 bases between them. The germline CDR1 and CDR2 sequences are SGHRS and YFSETQ. CDR3 length equals 14 residues. This chain's CDR3 is CASSTQGFSYEQYF. The CDR3 DNA sequence: TGCGCCAGCAGCACACAGGGTTTCTCCTACGAGCAGTACTTC.

This clonotype was detected a few times. The chain combines TRBV30 with TRBJ1-5; tentatively, D is TRBD1 (6 bases). Germline CDR1 GTSNPN, CDR2 SVGIG (reference sequence). V was pared by 4 bases and J by 9 bases, with 16 bases between. The CDR3 loop spans 13 amino acids. CDR3 loop: CAWNPTGDGPQHF. The CDR3 region has the DNA TGTGCCTGGAATCCGACAGGCGACGGGCCCCAGCATTTT.

The chain combines TRBV7-2 with TRBJ2-7; a possible D gene is TRBD2 (6 bases). CDR1 and CDR2 from the germline V gene are SGHTA and FQGNSA. There are 16 residues in the CDR3. V lost 1 base and J 0 bases, leaving 13 bases between the germline ends. The CDR3 loop is CASSLGAGISSYEQYF. The DNA of the CDR3 is TGTGCCAGCAGCTTAGGTGCGGGAATTAGCTCCTACGAGCAGTACTTC. Together with reference TRBV7-2 and TRBJ2-7, the CDR3 gives the full variable domain: GAGVSQSPSNKVTEKGKDVELRCDPISGHTALYWYRQSLGQGLEFLIYFQGNSAPDKSGLPSDRFSAERTGGSVSTLTIQRTQQEDSAVYLCASSLGAGISSYEQYFGPGTRLTVT.

The chain uses TRBV6-2 or TRBV6-3 and TRBJ2-7, with D perhaps given as TRBD1 or TRBD2 (5 bases each). Germline V gives CDR1 MNHEY, CDR2 SVGEGT. This CDR3 spans 15 amino acids. The V gene lost 0 bases and the J gene lost 6 bases, with 15 bases spanning the gap. The CDR3 protein is CASSYSGTSRSEQYF. CDR3 coding DNA: TGTGCCAGCAGTTACTCTGGGACGTCAAGGAGCGAGCAGTACTTC.

This clonotype has more than one count but fewer than ten. V and J are TRBV18 and TRBJ2-5; 7 bases map to TRBD2. CDR3 length: 15 residues. Germline V gene data show CDR1 as KGHSH and CDR2 as LQKENI. V was pared by 1 base and J by 3 bases, with 5 bases of the junction left unmatched. The CDR3 region has the DNA TGTGCCAGCTCACCACTGGTAGGGAGGGAAGAGACCCAGTACTTC. This gives the protein CASSPLVGREETQYF.

This chain connects TRBV19 to TRBJ1-2; 7 bases agree with TRBD1. CDR1 is LNHDA, CDR2 SQIVND, per germline (reference sequence). The CDR3 has 14 residues. Germline trimming cut 5 bases from V and 9 bases from J; bases unmatched to any gene: 12. CDR3 in DNA: TGTGCCAGTAGTGTGATCGACAGGGATCAAAGCTACACCTTC. Translation: CASSVIDRDQSYTF.

This clonotype was counted between two and nine times. The chain combines TRBV30 with TRBJ2-3; 10 positions agree with TRBD2. Germline CDR1 and CDR2: GTSNPN and SVGIG (reference sequence). The CDR3 is 13 residues long. V shed 4 bases, J shed 7 bases, and the junction held 5 bases outside the gene matches. CDR3 sequence: CAWNLAGVHTQYF. CDR3 bases: TGTGCCTGGAACCTAGCGGGAGTACATACGCAGTATTTT.

This clonotype showed up just a few times. This chain connects TRBV12-3 or TRBV12-4 to TRBJ2-1, with D tentatively TRBD2 (5 bases). This CDR3 spans 16 amino acids. The germline V and J ends were trimmed by 6 bases and 1 base, with 16 bases remaining between them. CDR3 sequence: CASSPGSEKSYNEQFF. The CDR3 nucleotides read TGTGCCAGCAGCCCGGGGTCGGAGAAGTCCTACAATGAGCAGTTCTTC.

The V and J genes are TRBV9 and TRBJ2-3; TRBD2 matches 9 bases. Germline CDR1 reads SGDLS; CDR2 reads YYNGEE. The junction had 3 bases not matched to a gene; V was cut back by 0 bases and J by 1 base. This CDR3 has 16 residues. This CDR3 is CASSVAPSGGTDTQYF. CDR3 nucleotides: TGTGCCAGCAGCGTAGCTCCTAGCGGGGGCACAGATACGCAGTATTTT.

This clonotype was counted only a few times. The gene calls are TRBV18 and TRBJ2-7; 10 bases are a match to TRBD2. CDR3 length equals 16 residues. The junction had 10 bases not matched to a gene; V was cut back by 4 bases and J by 4 bases. Looked up from germline, CDR1 is KGHSH and CDR2 is LQKENI. Here the CDR3 reads CASSQPGLAFSYEQYF. The DNA for the CDR3 is TGTGCCAGCTCACAGCCGGGACTAGCGTTTTCTTACGAGCAGTACTTC. The complete variable domain, with remaining parts taken from reference TRBV18 and TRBJ2-7, reads NAGVMQNPRHLVRRRGQEARLRCSPMKGHSHVYWYRQLPEEGLKFMVYLQKENIIDESGMPKERFSAEFPKEGPSILRIQQVVRGDSAAYFCASSQPGLAFSYEQYFGPGTRLTVT.

The chain couples TRBV4-3 to TRBJ2-7, with D unresolved. The V and J ends lost 3 bases and 2 bases respectively, with 14 bases between them. Per the germline V gene, CDR1 is LGHNA and CDR2 is YSLEER. This CDR3 region has 15 residues. CDR3 protein: CASSQTPPWAYEQYF. The CDR3 nucleotides are TGCGCCAGCAGCCAGACCCCCCCATGGGCCTACGAGCAGTACTTC.

This clonotype was found many times. J is TRBJ2-5 and V is TRBV18; 11 bases fit TRBD1. This CDR3 contains 16 residues. Germline CDR1 reads KGHSH; CDR2 reads LQKENI. The ends lost 3 bases at V and 5 bases at J; junction bases unmatched: 8. The DNA for the CDR3 is TGTGCCAGCTCACCGACCGGACAGGGGGCAGGGGAGACCCAGTACTTC. It translates to CASSPTGQGAGETQYF.

The chain combines TRBV24-1 with TRBJ1-2; a weak D match, TRBD1 (6 bases). With 3 bases removed from V and 6 bases from J, the gap between germline ends came to 10 bases. This CDR3 contains 13 residues. The germline gives CDR1 KGHDR, CDR2 SFDVKD. The DNA for the CDR3 is TGTGCCACCAGTGATACCCACAGGGATGGCTACACCTTC. It encodes CATSDTHRDGYTF.

This clonotype has just a few counts. V usage is TRBV27 and J usage is TRBJ2-7; the D gene could be TRBD1 or TRBD2 (5 bases each). The germline CDR1 and CDR2 sequences are MNHEY and SMNVEV (reference sequence). V was clipped by 3 bases and J by 2 bases, with 11 bases between them. This CDR3 spans 14 amino acids. Here the CDR3 DNA reads TGTGCCAGCAGTTTGAGAGTGGGGGCCTACGAGCAGTACTTC. Translating it yields CASSLRVGAYEQYF.

This sequence joins TRBV10-2 and TRBJ2-3; the D gene is possibly TRBD2 (6 bases). The length of the CDR3 is 16 residues. V shed 3 bases and J shed 1 base, with 14 bases lying between them. Germline CDR1 and CDR2: WSHSY and SAAADI. This CDR3 reads CASSDGAGRGTDTQYF. Written as DNA, the CDR3 is TGCGCCAGCAGTGATGGGGCGGGACGGGGCACAGATACGCAGTATTTT.

V usage is TRBV20-1 and J usage is TRBJ1-5, with a weak D call TRBD1 (5 bases). Germline assignment: CDR1 DFQATT and CDR2 SNEGSKA (reference sequence). The V and J ends lost 0 bases and 7 bases respectively, with 16 bases between them. The CDR3 sequence is 15 residues long. CDR3 amino acids: CSARDRGRVTQPQHF. The CDR3 coding sequence is TGCAGTGCTAGAGATCGGGGCAGGGTGACGCAGCCCCAGCATTTT.

The table lists this clonotype with a few counts. V usage is TRBV20-1 and J usage is TRBJ1-5, with D hard to call. From germline, CDR1 is DFQATT and CDR2 SNEGSKA (reference sequence). Deletions cut 1 base from V and 3 bases from J, with 7 bases between. The CDR3 covers 13 residues. CDR3 residues: CSARAGYNQPQHF. The CDR3 bases are TGCAGTGCTAGAGCCGGCTACAATCAGCCCCAGCATTTT.

The chain employs TRBV7-9 and TRBJ2-7, with 9 bases identical to TRBD1. Trimming removed 3 bases from V and 4 bases from J; junction bases left unmatched: 13. Germline V gene sequence: CDR1 SEHNR, CDR2 FQNEAQ (reference sequence). The length of the CDR3 is 17 residues. CDR3 protein: CASSLSSGQGFPYEQYF. The DNA of the CDR3 is TGTGCCAGCAGCTTGTCATCGGGACAGGGTTTTCCTTACGAGCAGTACTTC.

The CDR3 sequence is CASRPDGDTYEQYF. CDR3 sequence (DNA): TGTGCCAGCAGGCCCGACGGGGACACCTACGAGCAGTACTTC. This rearrangement joins TRBV6-5 to TRBJ2-7, with D perhaps TRBD1 (6 bases). CDR3 length: 14 amino acids. CDR1 is MNHEY and CDR2 is SVGAGI in the germline V gene. V shed 6 bases and J shed 2 bases, with 14 bases lying between them.

The J gene is TRBJ2-3, the V gene TRBV7-2; D remains unclear. This CDR3 is built from 14 residues. V lost 1 base to trimming and J lost 0 bases, with 5 bases between them. CDR1 is SGHTA, CDR2 FQGNSA, per germline. CDR3 DNA sequence: TGTGCCAGCAGCTTAGGGCCCAGCACAGATACGCAGTATTTT. Protein sequence: CASSLGPSTDTQYF.

This clonotype was detected a few times. The chain combines TRBV18 with TRBJ2-2; tentatively, D is TRBD1 or TRBD2 (5 bases each). CDR3 length: 17 amino acids. Per germline, CDR1 KGHSH and CDR2 LQKENI. V dropped 3 bases and J dropped 1 base, with 15 bases sitting between them. The DNA for the CDR3 is TGTGCCAGCTCACCTCTCCTGGGACCCAGGAACACCGGGGAGCTGTTTTTT. As protein: CASSPLLGPRNTGELFF.

The chain carries TRBV20-1 and TRBJ1-2; D not resolved. The CDR3 runs to 13 residues. The germline gives CDR1 DFQATT, CDR2 SNEGSKA (reference sequence). V lost 4 bases and J lost 3, with 12 bases in between. The CDR3 is CSAKRVMDYGYTF. CDR3 nucleotides: TGCAGTGCTAAAAGGGTTATGGACTATGGCTACACCTTC.

This clonotype turned up a few times. The chain has TRBV4-3 and TRBJ1-4; no clear D gene. The V gene's germline CDR1 is LGHNA and CDR2 YSLEER. The CDR3 runs to 15 residues. The ends were cut back, 0 bases at V and 2 bases at J, with 7 bases in the middle. The CDR3 nucleotides read TGCGCCAGCAGCCAAGATCTGGGGACTAATGAAAAACTGTTTTTT. Translation: CASSQDLGTNEKLFF.

The CDR3 DNA reads TGTGCCAGCAGCCAGACTGGACTAGCAGGAGGACGGAACGATGCGCTGTTTTTT. This codes for CASSQTGLAGGRNDALFF. The V and J genes are TRBV3-1 and TRBJ2-2; 8 nucleotides match TRBD2. The CDR3 covers 18 residues. V lost 3 bases to trimming and J lost 13 bases; unmatched junction nucleotides: 22. The germline CDR1 and CDR2 sequences are LGHDT and YNNKEL (reference sequence).